This entry features one T cell receptor beta chain sequence. The antigen is undetermined. The CDR3 is 15 amino acids. Germline loops: CDR1 SGHDN, CDR2 FVKESK. With 6 bases clipped from V and 4 bases from J, the junction kept 6 bases outside the gene matches. The entry originates in a study of cytomegalovirus exposure and HLA in healthy donors. Study findings and constraints: Presence/absence analyses took donor sequencing depth as roughly uniform. A later examination showed that TCR association rates differed by HLA locus, with DRB1 most and HLA-C fewest. Upon later analysis, HLA-associated TCR beta chains proved more clonally expanded than other, equally common chains. Cytomegalovirus-associated status was assigned to approximately 160 TCR beta chains.

The PCR was carried out with 60 Vbeta primers and 13 Jbeta primers. Produced via immunoSEQ multiplex PCR; TCRdb's table is partial and in-frame only. This table has about 140,000 clones, about 68% appearing once. The chain carries TRBV14 and TRBJ2-3; 11 nucleotides align to TRBD2. Sequencing was performed on PBMCs. This receptor was obtained from a human donor in good health. DNA for the CDR3: TGTGCCAGCAGTTTAGCGGGAGGGATATCAGATACGCAGTATTTT. Its translation: CASSLAGGISDTQYF.